At least ten counts were recorded for the clone carrying this TCR beta chain. Its antigen is unidentified. Blood was obtained at the first hyperthyroidism diagnosis, which preceded any ophthalmopathy symptoms. Over 9 ml of fresh peripheral blood supplied the PBMCs. These data originate in a study of T cells in Graves' hyperthyroidism and ophthalmopathy. Study in general: Upon initial diagnosis and before any treatment, peripheral blood was collected.

Germline CDR1 is DFQATT and CDR2 is SNEGSKA (reference sequence). CDR3 length: 14 amino acids. The V gene end was trimmed by 4 bases and the J gene end by 4 bases; junction bases not matched to a gene: 7. Study observations and caveats: Expanded thyroid clonotypes (above 0.001) were mostly also found in blood.

From RNA transcripts, TCR beta CDR3 regions were amplified. The HTBI primer set was used in a first-round RT-PCR of the TCR CDR3. TCRdb independently ran MiXCR on the multiplex PCR reads; one entry per CDR3 protein. The top ten hold 6.5% to 10% of the sample, which has about 300,000 distinct CDR3 sequences, approximately 12% seen once. The genes are TRBV20-1 and TRBJ1-5; 7 bases are shared with TRBD1. This TCR came from a woman in her twenties or thirties with Graves' hyperthyroidism that later progressed to Graves' ophthalmopathy. Sequences were obtained from blood. The CDR3 protein is CSAKGTVSNQPQHF. CDR3 in DNA: TGCAGTGCTAAAGGGACAGTCTCGAATCAGCCCCAGCATTTT.